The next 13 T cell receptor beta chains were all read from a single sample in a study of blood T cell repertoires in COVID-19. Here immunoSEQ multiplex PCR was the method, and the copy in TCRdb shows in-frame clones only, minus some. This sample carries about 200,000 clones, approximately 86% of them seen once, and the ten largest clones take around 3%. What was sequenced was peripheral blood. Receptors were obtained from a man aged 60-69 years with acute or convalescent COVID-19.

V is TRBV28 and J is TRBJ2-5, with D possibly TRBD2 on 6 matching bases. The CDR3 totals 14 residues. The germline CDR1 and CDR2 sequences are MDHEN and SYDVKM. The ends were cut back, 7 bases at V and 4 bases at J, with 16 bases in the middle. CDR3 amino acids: CASTPTGVGETQYF. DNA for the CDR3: TGTGCCAGCACCCCCACGGGGGTGGGAGAGACCCAGTACTTC.

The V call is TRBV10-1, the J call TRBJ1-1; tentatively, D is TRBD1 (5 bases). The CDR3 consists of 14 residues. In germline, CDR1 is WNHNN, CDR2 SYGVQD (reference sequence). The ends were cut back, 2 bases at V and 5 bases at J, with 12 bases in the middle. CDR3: CASSEVERGTEAFF. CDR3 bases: TGCGCCAGCAGTGAGGTGGAACGGGGGACTGAAGCTTTCTTT.

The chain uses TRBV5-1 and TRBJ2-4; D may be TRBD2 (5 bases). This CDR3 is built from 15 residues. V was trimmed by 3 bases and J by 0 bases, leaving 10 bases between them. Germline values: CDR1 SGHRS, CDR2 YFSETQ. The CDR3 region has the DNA TGCGCCAGCAGCTCCTCCCGGGAAGCCAAAAACATTCAGTACTTC. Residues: CASSSSREAKNIQYF.

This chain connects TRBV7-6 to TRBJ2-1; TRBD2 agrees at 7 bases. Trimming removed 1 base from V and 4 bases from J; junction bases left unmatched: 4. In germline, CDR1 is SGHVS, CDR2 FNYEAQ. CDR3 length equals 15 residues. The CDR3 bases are TGTGCCAGCAGCTTAGACGGCGGGGGATACAATGAGCAGTTCTTC. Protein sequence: CASSLDGGGYNEQFF.

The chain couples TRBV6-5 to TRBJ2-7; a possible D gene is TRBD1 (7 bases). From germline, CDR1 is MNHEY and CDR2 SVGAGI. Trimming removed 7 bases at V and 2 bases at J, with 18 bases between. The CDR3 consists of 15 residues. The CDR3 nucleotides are TGTGCCAGCACCCCCCGCCAGGGGGGAACCTACGAGCAGTACTTC. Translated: CASTPRQGGTYEQYF.

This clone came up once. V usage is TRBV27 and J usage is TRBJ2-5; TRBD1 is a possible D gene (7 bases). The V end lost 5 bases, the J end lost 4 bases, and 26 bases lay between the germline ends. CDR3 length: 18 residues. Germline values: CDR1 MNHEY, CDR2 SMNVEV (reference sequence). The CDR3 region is CASSHDQHRTGGGETQYF. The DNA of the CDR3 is TGTGCCAGCAGTCACGACCAGCATCGGACAGGAGGGGGAGAGACCCAGTACTTC.

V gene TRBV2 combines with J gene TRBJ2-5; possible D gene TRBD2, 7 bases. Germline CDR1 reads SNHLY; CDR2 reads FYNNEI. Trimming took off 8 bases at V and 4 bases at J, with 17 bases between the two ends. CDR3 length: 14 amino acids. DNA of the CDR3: TGTGCCAGCCAATGGCGGGGGACACGAGAGACCCAGTACTTC. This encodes CASQWRGTRETQYF.

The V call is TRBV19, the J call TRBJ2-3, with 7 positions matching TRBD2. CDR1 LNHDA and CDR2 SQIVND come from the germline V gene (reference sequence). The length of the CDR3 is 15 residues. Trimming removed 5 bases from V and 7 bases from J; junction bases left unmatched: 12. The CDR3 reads CASSHLSGPPNTQYF. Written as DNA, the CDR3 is TGTGCCAGTAGTCACCTTAGCGGGCCCCCAAATACGCAGTATTTT.

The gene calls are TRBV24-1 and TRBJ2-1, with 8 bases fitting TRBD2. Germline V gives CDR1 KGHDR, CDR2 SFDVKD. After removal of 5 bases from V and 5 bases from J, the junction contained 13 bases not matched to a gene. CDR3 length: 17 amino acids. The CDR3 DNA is TGTGCCACCAGTGGGCAGGAGGCGGGGGGCCCCCACAATGAGCAGTTCTTC. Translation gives CATSGQEAGGPHNEQFF.

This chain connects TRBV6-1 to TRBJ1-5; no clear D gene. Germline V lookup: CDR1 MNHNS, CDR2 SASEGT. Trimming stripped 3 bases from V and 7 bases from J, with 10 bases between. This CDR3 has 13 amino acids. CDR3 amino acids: CASSDRGRQPQHF. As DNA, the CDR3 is TGTGCCAGCAGTGATCGGGGTCGGCAGCCCCAGCATTTT.

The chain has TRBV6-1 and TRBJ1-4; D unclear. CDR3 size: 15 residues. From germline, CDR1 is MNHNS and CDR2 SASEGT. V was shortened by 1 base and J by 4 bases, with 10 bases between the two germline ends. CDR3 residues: CASSEVFAINEKLFF. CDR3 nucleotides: TGTGCCAGCAGTGAAGTGTTCGCTATTAATGAAAAACTGTTTTTT.

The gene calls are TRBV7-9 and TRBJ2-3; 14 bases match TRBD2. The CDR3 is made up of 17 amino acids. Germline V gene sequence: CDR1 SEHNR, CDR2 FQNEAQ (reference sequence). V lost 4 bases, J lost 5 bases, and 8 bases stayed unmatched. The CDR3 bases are TGTGCCAGCAGCTCCCCAGGACTAGCGGGGGGACAAGATACGCAGTATTTT. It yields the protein CASSSPGLAGGQDTQYF. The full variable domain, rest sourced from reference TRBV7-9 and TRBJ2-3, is DTGVSQNPRHKITKRGQNVTFRCDPISEHNRLYWYRQTLGQGPEFLTYFQNEAQLEKSRLLSDRFSAERPKGSFSTLEIQRTEQGDSAMYLCASSSPGLAGGQDTQYFGPGTRLTVL.

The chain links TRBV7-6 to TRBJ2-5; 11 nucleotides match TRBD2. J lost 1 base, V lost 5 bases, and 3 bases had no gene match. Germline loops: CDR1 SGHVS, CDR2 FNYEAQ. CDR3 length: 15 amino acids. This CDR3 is CASSALAGVQETQYF. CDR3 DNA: TGTGCCAGCAGCGCACTAGCGGGGGTCCAAGAGACCCAGTACTTC. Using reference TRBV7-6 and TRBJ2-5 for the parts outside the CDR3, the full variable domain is GAGVSQSPRYKVTKRGQDVALRCDPISGHVSLYWYRQALGQGPEFLTYFNYEAQQDKSGLPNDRFSAERPEGSISTLTIQRTEQRDSAMYRCASSALAGVQETQYFGPGTRLLVL.